The 15 T cell receptor beta chains in this list originate from one sample, sequenced in a study of OX40 agonist ivuxolimab in advanced cancers. The method was the immunoSEQ multiplex PCR assay. TCRdb obtained this table from immuneACCESS and retained in-frame rearrangements with V and J assigned. These tables miss some clones; where compared with another copy, unresolved V genes account for less than half of the shortfall, and the remainder is unexplained. This sample is represented by 130,000 or so clones; about 94% of them were singletons. The leading ten clones occupy 0.15% to 0.17% of the sample. This sample comprised CD4+ or CD8+ T cells sorted from blood, obtained in a trial of the OX40 agonist ivuxolimab. Receptor source: an adult with an advanced solid tumor such as melanoma, head and neck, liver or kidney cancer.

The J gene is TRBJ2-7, the V gene TRBV18; D is perhaps TRBD1 (5 bases). The CDR3 extends over 14 amino acids. Per germline, CDR1 KGHSH and CDR2 LQKENI. V was cut by 4 bases and J by 6 bases, with 16 bases left in between. CDR3 protein: CASSLDIPPGEQYF. The CDR3 bases are TGTGCCAGCTCACTGGACATTCCTCCTGGCGAGCAGTACTTC.

This rearrangement joins TRBV15 to TRBJ2-3, with a weak D call TRBD2 (7 bases). The V and J ends lost 5 bases and 4 bases respectively, with 13 bases between them. The germline gives CDR1 LNHNV, CDR2 YYDKDF (reference sequence). There are 14 residues in the CDR3. This chain's CDR3 is CATSYRGGADTQYF. CDR3 in DNA: TGTGCCACCAGCTATAGGGGGGGTGCAGATACGCAGTATTTT. Full variable domain (outside the CDR3, taken from reference TRBV15 and TRBJ2-3): DAMVIQNPRYQVTQFGKPVTLSCSQTLNHNVMYWYQQKSSQAPKLLFHYYDKDFNNEADTPDNFQSRRPNTSFCFLDIRSPGLGDTAMYLCATSYRGGADTQYFGPGTRLTVL.

This clone was recorded once. The chain has TRBV2 and TRBJ2-1; D gene ambiguous. The germline V and J ends were trimmed by 4 bases and 7 bases, with 11 bases remaining between them. From germline, CDR1 is SNHLY and CDR2 FYNNEI. This CDR3 contains 13 residues. The CDR3 region has the DNA TGTGCCAGCAGTGCCACTATGGTGAATGAGCAGTTCTTC. Residues: CASSATMVNEQFF. The variable domain in full, with the rest retrieved from reference TRBV2 and TRBJ2-1, is EPEVTQTPSHQVTQMGQEVILRCVPISNHLYFYWYRQILGQKVEFLVSFYNNEISEKSEIFDDQFSVERPDGSNFTLKIRSTKLEDSAMYFCASSATMVNEQFFGPGTRLTVL.

The J gene is TRBJ2-4, the V gene TRBV5-8, with D unresolved. V gave up 0 bases and J gave up 1 base, with 8 bases separating them. Germline-derived CDR1 and CDR2 are SGHTS and YDEGEE. The CDR3 runs to 15 residues. CDR3 coding DNA: TGTGCCAGCAGCTTGGACAGCGCCGCCAAAAACATTCAGTACTTC. Translating gives CASSLDSAAKNIQYF.

This chain joins TRBV18 and TRBJ1-2; maybe TRBD1 (6 bases). Trimming cost V 2 bases and J 5 bases, with 9 bases left between them. The CDR3 is made up of 13 amino acids. Germline values: CDR1 KGHSH, CDR2 LQKENI. DNA for the CDR3: TGTGCCAGCTCACCAACAGGGAGTTATGGCTACACCTTC. It yields the protein CASSPTGSYGYTF.

This clone has more than one count but fewer than ten. The chain joins TRBV5-6 to TRBJ2-3; D is perhaps TRBD2 (5 bases). Per germline, CDR1 SGHDT and CDR2 YYEEEE. V shed 2 bases and J shed 3 bases, with 7 bases lying between them. The CDR3 contains 13 residues. The CDR3 loop is CASSLPGTDTQYF. As DNA, the CDR3 is TGTGCCAGCAGCTTACCGGGGACAGATACGCAGTATTTT.

V gene TRBV4-1 combines with J gene TRBJ1-5, with 7 positions matching TRBD1. Germline lookup yields CDR1 MGHRA and CDR2 YSYEKL. The CDR3 runs 15 residues. With 1 base clipped from V and 6 bases from J, the junction kept 6 bases outside the gene matches. DNA of the CDR3: TGCGCCAGCAGCCAAGTCGGCAGGGGGATTCAGCCCCAGCATTTT. Amino acids: CASSQVGRGIQPQHF.

The sample holds a few counts of this clone. The V gene is TRBV30, the J gene TRBJ1-3; TRBD1 is a possible D gene (6 bases). The CDR3 consists of 16 residues. The germline gives CDR1 GTSNPN, CDR2 SVGIG (reference sequence). V lost 2 bases to trimming and J lost 0 bases, with 14 bases between them. CDR3 DNA sequence: TGTGCCTGGAGTACCCCTCGGACAGTCTCTGGAAACACCATATATTTT. Amino acids: CAWSTPRTVSGNTIYF.

This clone was seen once. The rearrangement links TRBV7-9 to TRBJ1-3; the D gene is possibly TRBD1 (5 bases). The CDR3 is 16 residues long. Germline V CDR1 and CDR2: SEHNR, FQNEAQ (reference sequence). The germline V and J ends were trimmed by 3 bases and 1 base, with 13 bases remaining between them. The CDR3 DNA reads TGTGCCAGCAGCTTTCATTATAGGGGATCTGGAAACACCATATATTTT. Protein sequence: CASSFHYRGSGNTIYF.

The CDR3 spells CASRPGLAGEGSTGELFF. CDR3 in DNA: TGTGCCAGTAGACCGGGACTAGCGGGAGAAGGGAGCACCGGGGAGCTGTTTTTT. The chain joins TRBV19 to TRBJ2-2; 14 positions agree with TRBD2. This CDR3 spans 18 amino acids. CDR1 is LNHDA, CDR2 SQIVND, per germline (reference sequence). V lost 6 bases, J lost 4 bases, and 10 bases stayed unmatched. The full variable domain, completed using reference TRBV19 and TRBJ2-2, is DGGITQSPKYLFRKEGQNVTLSCEQNLNHDAMYWYRQDPGQGLRLIYYSQIVNDFQKGDIAEGYSVSREKKESFPLTVTSAQKNPTAFYLCASRPGLAGEGSTGELFFGEGSRLTVL.

This clone was picked up a small number of times. The gene calls are TRBV20-1 and TRBJ1-1, with no clear D. Looked up from germline, CDR1 is DFQATT and CDR2 is SNEGSKA (reference sequence). V lost 8 bases, J lost 1 base, and 8 bases lay in between. The CDR3 extends over 11 amino acids. The CDR3: CSTRENTEAFF. In nucleotides, the CDR3 is TGCAGTACAAGGGAGAACACTGAAGCTTTCTTT.

The chain couples TRBV11-2 to TRBJ2-7; possible D gene TRBD1, 6 bases. Germline assignment: CDR1 SGHAT and CDR2 FQNNGV. The CDR3 contains 13 residues. Trimming cost V 5 bases and J 5 bases, with 13 bases left between them. CDR3 sequence (DNA): TGTGCCAGCAGCGATTCCCCAGGGGACGAGCAGTACTTC. Amino acids: CASSDSPGDEQYF.

The genes are TRBV6-4 and TRBJ2-3; perhaps TRBD1 as D (5 bases). The CDR3 totals 14 residues. From germline, CDR1 is MRHNA and CDR2 SNTAGT. V was trimmed by 6 bases and J by 0 bases, leaving 10 bases between them. The CDR3 is CASRAQVSTDTQYF. CDR3 DNA: TGTGCCAGCAGGGCACAGGTTAGCACAGATACGCAGTATTTT.

The gene calls are TRBV5-8 and TRBJ2-3, with 16 bases fitting TRBD2. The CDR3 extends over 18 amino acids. The germline V gene has CDR1 SGHTS and CDR2 YDEGEE. The V segment lost 4 bases and the J segment 2 bases; nucleotides outside the gene matches: 7. CDR3: CASSGGLAGGRVTDTQYF. The CDR3 DNA reads as TGTGCCAGCAGCGGGGGACTAGCGGGAGGGCGCGTCACAGATACGCAGTATTTT.

This chain joins TRBV5-6 and TRBJ1-1; D is ambiguous. V dropped 1 base and J dropped 2 bases, with 18 bases sitting between them. Looked up from germline, CDR1 is SGHDT and CDR2 is YYEEEE. This CDR3 region has 17 residues. The CDR3 sequence is CASSLYVAYPANTEAFF. For the CDR3, the DNA is TGTGCCAGCAGCTTGTACGTCGCATACCCGGCCAACACTGAAGCTTTCTTT. The full variable domain, completed using reference TRBV5-6 and TRBJ1-1, is DAGVTQSPTHLIKTRGQQVTLRCSPKSGHDTVSWYQQALGQGPQFIFQYYEEEERQRGNFPDRFSGHQFPNYSSELNVNALLLGDSALYLCASSLYVAYPANTEAFFGQGTRLTVV.